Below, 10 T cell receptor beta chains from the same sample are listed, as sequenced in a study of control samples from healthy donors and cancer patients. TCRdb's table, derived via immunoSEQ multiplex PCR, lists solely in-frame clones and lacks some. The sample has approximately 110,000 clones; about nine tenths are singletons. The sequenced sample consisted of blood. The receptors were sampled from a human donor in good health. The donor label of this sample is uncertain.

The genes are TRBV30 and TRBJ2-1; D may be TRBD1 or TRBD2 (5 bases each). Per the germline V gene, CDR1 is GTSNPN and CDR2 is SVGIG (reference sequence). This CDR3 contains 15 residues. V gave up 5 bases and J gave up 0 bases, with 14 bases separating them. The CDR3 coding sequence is TGTGCCTGGGGGCCTTTGGGGGTCTCCTACAATGAGCAGTTCTTC. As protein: CAWGPLGVSYNEQFF.

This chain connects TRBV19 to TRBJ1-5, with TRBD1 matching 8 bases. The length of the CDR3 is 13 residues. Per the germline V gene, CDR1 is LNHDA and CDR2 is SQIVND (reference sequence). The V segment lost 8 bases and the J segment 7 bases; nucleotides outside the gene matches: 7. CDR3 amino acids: CASRGQVEQPQHF. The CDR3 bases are TGTGCCAGTCGGGGACAGGTCGAACAGCCCCAGCATTTT.

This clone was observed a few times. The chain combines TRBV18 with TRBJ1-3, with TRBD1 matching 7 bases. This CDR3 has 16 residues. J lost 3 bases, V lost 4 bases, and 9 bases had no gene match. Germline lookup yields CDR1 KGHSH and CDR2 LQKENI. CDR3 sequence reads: CASSQQGPDYGNTIYF. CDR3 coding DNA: TGTGCCAGCTCACAACAGGGGCCAGACTATGGAAACACCATATATTTT.

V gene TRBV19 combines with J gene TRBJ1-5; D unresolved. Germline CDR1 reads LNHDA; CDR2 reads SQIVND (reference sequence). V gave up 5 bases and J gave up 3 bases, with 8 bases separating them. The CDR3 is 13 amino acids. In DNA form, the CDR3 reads TGTGCCAGTAGTGAGGGATTCAATCAGCCCCAGCATTTT. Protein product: CASSEGFNQPQHF.

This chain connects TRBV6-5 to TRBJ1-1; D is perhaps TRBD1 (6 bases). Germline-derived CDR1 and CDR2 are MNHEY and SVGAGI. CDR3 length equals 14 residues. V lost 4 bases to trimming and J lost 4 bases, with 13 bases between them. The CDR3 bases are TGTGCCAGCAGTTTGAGAGGGGGGGTCACTGAAGCTTTCTTT. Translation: CASSLRGGVTEAFF.

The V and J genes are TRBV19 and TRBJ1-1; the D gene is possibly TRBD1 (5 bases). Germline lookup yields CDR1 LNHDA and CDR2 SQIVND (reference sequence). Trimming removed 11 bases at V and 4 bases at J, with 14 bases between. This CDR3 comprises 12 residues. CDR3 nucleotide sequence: TGTGCCTCAATTAGGGGCGGCACTGAAGCTTTCTTT. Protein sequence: CASIRGGTEAFF.

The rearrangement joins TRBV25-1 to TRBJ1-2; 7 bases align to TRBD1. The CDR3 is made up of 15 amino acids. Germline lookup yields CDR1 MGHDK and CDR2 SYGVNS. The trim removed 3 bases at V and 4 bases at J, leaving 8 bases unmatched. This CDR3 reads CASSDTHRDSYGYTF. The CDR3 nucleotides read TGTGCCAGCAGTGATACACACCGGGACAGCTATGGCTACACCTTC.

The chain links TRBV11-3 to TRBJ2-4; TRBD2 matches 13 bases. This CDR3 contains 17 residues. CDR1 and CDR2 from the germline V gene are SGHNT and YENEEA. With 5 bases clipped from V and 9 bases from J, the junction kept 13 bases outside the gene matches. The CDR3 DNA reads TGTGCCAGCAGCCTTACTAGCGGGGGGGCAGTCCGCGGCATTCAGTACTTC. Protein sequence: CASSLTSGGAVRGIQYF.

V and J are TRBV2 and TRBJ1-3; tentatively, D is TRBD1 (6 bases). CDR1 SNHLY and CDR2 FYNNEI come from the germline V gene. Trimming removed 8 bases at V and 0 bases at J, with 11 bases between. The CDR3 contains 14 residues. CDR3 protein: CASGQWPSGNTIYF. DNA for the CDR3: TGTGCCAGCGGACAGTGGCCCTCTGGAAACACCATATATTTT.

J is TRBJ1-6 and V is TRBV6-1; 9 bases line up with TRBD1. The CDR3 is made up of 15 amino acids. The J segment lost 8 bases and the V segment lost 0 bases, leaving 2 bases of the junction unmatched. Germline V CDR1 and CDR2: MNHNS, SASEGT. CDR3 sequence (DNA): TGTGCCAGCAGTGAAGCAGGGACAGGGTATTCACCCCTCCACTTT. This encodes CASSEAGTGYSPLHF.